This T cell receptor beta chain appears in the sequencing data of a study of blood T cell repertoires in COVID-19. Whole-study context: Researchers got acute and convalescent COVID-19 samples from the United States, Italy and Spain. T cells, B-cell-depleted T cells, or PBMCs provided the cDNA or gDNA that served as material.

Under the authors' procedure: Amplified reference gene primers provided the basis for estimating nucleated cell counts. Only in-frame clones appear in the TCRdb table, and some are missing; sequencing was by immunoSEQ multiplex PCR. D and trimming were read from the DNA, whereas the V and J calls and clone size are those reported in that table. The sample contains over 45,000 clones, roughly 85% of which appear only once. The CDR3 is made up of 15 amino acids. Germline V CDR1 and CDR2: WNHNN, SYGVQD (reference sequence). Unmatched junction bases numbered 7, after V lost 4 bases and J lost 7 bases. This sequence was found in a human donor in a cohort sampled during active or convalescent COVID-19. The sample comprised peripheral blood. The genes are TRBV10-1 and TRBJ1-6; 7 nucleotides match TRBD1. The CDR3 DNA reads TGCGCCAGCAGTGTGCTGACAGGGTCCAATTCACCCCTCCACTTT. It specifies CASSVLTGSNSPLHF.